One TCR beta chain is described in this entry. As yet, its antigen is unknown. The sample carries other DNA sequences with the same CDR3. These data belong to a study of cytomegalovirus exposure and HLA in healthy donors. In the study overall: An analysis done earlier identified more than 100 million unique TCR beta sequences from around 180 million T cells. Study conclusions and caveats: Earlier results showed most TCR beta V segments being productive about 87% or about 30% of the time.

The CDR3 spans 14 residues. CDR1 and CDR2 (germline): MNHEY, SMNVEV (reference sequence). Trimming left V 0 bases short and J 8 bases short, with 13 bases between. PCR used 60 Vbeta primers and 13 Jbeta primers. Profiled with immunoSEQ multiplex PCR; TCRdb holds only in-frame clones, not every one. The sample consists of 180,000 or so clones, around 80% of them appearing once. The chain has TRBV27 and TRBJ1-2, with a tentative D call TRBD1 (5 bases). The sequenced sample was PBMCs. This TCR was sampled from a woman aged 30 to 39 in good health and CMV-seropositive. CDR3 amino acids: CASSLSAGDGGYTF. In nucleotides, the CDR3 is TGTGCCAGCAGTTTATCCGCGGGGGATGGGGGCTACACCTTC.